Listed here are 22 T cell receptor beta chains from one sample, sequenced in a study of T cell responses to AZD1222 COVID-19 vaccine. Sequencing was performed with immunoSEQ multiplex PCR; in TCRdb, only in-frame clones are kept and a portion is missing. Of around 80,000 clones in the sample, 75% to 95% were seen once. Specimen: peripheral blood, collected 28 days after the second AZD1222 dose. These receptors came from an adult who received the AZD1222 COVID-19 vaccine.

J is TRBJ1-3 and V is TRBV13; D uncertain. V was pared by 4 bases and J by 8 bases, with 15 bases between. This CDR3 contains 14 residues. Germline values: CDR1 PRHDT, CDR2 FYEKMQ (reference sequence). The CDR3 bases are TGTGCCAGCAGCTGGGCCGTAAACGGTCACACCATATATTTT. It encodes CASSWAVNGHTIYF.

The chain combines TRBV7-2 with TRBJ1-3; a possible D gene is TRBD1 (6 bases). From germline, CDR1 is SGHTA and CDR2 FQGNSA. There are 14 residues in the CDR3. V was shortened by 2 bases and J by 6 bases, with 11 bases between the two germline ends. CDR3 in DNA: TGTGCCAGCAGCTTACAGGGGATCGAAAACACCATATATTTT. Protein sequence: CASSLQGIENTIYF. The full variable domain, rest sourced from reference TRBV7-2 and TRBJ1-3, is GAGVSQSPSNKVTEKGKDVELRCDPISGHTALYWYRQSLGQGLEFLIYFQGNSAPDKSGLPSDRFSAERTGGSVSTLTIQRTQQEDSAVYLCASSLQGIENTIYFGEGSWLTVV.

This clone occurred once. The gene calls are TRBV7-3 and TRBJ2-2; D is ambiguous. V gave up 6 bases and J gave up 3 bases, with 8 bases separating them. CDR1 is SGHTA, CDR2 FQGTGA, per germline. This CDR3 spans 13 amino acids. CDR3 protein: CASSPTDTGELFF. CDR3 DNA: TGTGCCAGCAGTCCAACAGACACCGGGGAGCTGTTTTTT.

The V and J genes are TRBV28 and TRBJ1-6; D might be TRBD1 (5 bases). Trimming took off 11 bases at V and 8 bases at J, with 19 bases between the two ends. Germline CDR1 reads MDHEN; CDR2 reads SYDVKM. This CDR3 is built from 14 residues. The CDR3: CASRGNWDHSPLHF. The DNA of the CDR3 is TGTGCCTCCCGAGGGAATTGGGACCATTCACCCCTCCACTTT.

The V gene is TRBV7-2, the J gene TRBJ2-2; either TRBD1 or TRBD2 may fit D (5 bases each). The V end was cut by 9 bases, the J end by 4 bases, with 15 bases between. This CDR3 comprises 14 residues. The germline V gene has CDR1 SGHTA and CDR2 FQGNSA. Written as DNA, the CDR3 is TGTGCCAGTACACCGGGGCCGGGCACCGGGGAGCTGTTTTTT. Translation: CASTPGPGTGELFF.

V gene TRBV30 combines with J gene TRBJ1-5, with D possibly matching TRBD1 (5 bases). Germline-derived CDR1 and CDR2 are GTSNPN and SVGIG (reference sequence). V shed 1 base and J shed 3 bases, with 10 bases lying between them. The CDR3 extends over 14 amino acids. The CDR3 DNA reads as TGTGCCTGGAGTGGCTCAGGGATCAATCAGCCCCAGCATTTT. Its translation: CAWSGSGINQPQHF.

This clone was seen a handful of times. The rearrangement joins TRBV6-5 to TRBJ2-7; 9 nucleotides line up with TRBD2. The ends lost 2 bases at V and 3 bases at J; junction bases unmatched: 2. Germline V lookup: CDR1 MNHEY, CDR2 SVGAGI. This CDR3 spans 14 amino acids. DNA of the CDR3: TGTGCCAGCAGTTACGGCGGGAGGGACTACGAGCAGTACTTC. Translation: CASSYGGRDYEQYF.

This clone was picked up a small number of times. The gene calls are TRBV27 and TRBJ2-2; no clear D. Per germline, CDR1 MNHEY and CDR2 SMNVEV (reference sequence). The CDR3 contains 15 residues. Trimming pared 2 bases from V and 5 bases from J, leaving 12 bases between. This CDR3 reads CASSLNRGLTGELFF. The DNA of the CDR3 is TGTGCCAGCAGTTTAAATAGAGGTTTAACCGGGGAGCTGTTTTTT.

The chain has TRBV11-3 and TRBJ2-1; D perhaps matches TRBD1 (5 bases). V shed 1 base and J shed 10 bases, with 11 bases lying between them. The CDR3 is 13 amino acids. Per the germline V gene, CDR1 is SGHNT and CDR2 is YENEEA. CDR3 sequence reads: CASSLVGSGEQFF. The CDR3 region has the DNA TGTGCCAGCAGCTTAGTTGGTTCAGGGGAGCAGTTCTTC.

The chain carries TRBV5-1 and TRBJ2-7; TRBD1 agrees at 9 bases. This CDR3 contains 14 residues. Germline V gene data show CDR1 as SGHRS and CDR2 as YFSETQ. V trimming: 7 bases; J trimming: 6 bases; junction bases outside the gene matches: 11. CDR3 sequence (DNA): TGCGCCAGCGCCGGGACAGGGTCCGGGCGCGAGCAGTACTTC. Protein sequence: CASAGTGSGREQYF.

The sample holds a few counts of this clone. This chain connects TRBV5-4 to TRBJ1-4; 8 positions agree with TRBD1. Germline CDR1 and CDR2: SGHNT and YYREEE (reference sequence). This CDR3 has 14 amino acids. The V and J ends lost 4 bases and 8 bases, in that order; junction bases with no gene match: 7. CDR3 loop: CASSRQGAVEKLFF. CDR3 sequence (DNA): TGTGCCAGCAGCCGTCAGGGGGCAGTCGAAAAACTGTTTTTT.

CDR3 amino acids: CASSQDRTDTEAFF. DNA of the CDR3: TGTGCCAGCAGCCAAGATAGGACAGACACTGAAGCTTTCTTT. This chain uses TRBV3-1 (or the pseudogene TRBV3-2) with TRBJ1-1, with D tentatively TRBD1 (6 bases). V was trimmed by 0 bases and J by 3 bases, leaving 8 bases between them. The CDR3 is made up of 14 amino acids. Germline assignment: CDR1 LGHDT and CDR2 YNNKEL (reference sequence).

The genes are TRBV7-3 and TRBJ2-2, with 12 bases matching TRBD2. V lost 3 bases and J lost 7; bases outside the gene matches: 6. Germline V lookup: CDR1 SGHTA, CDR2 FQGTGA. The CDR3 runs 16 residues. The CDR3 reads CASSFGSSGRDGELFF. For the CDR3, the DNA is TGTGCCAGCAGCTTCGGCTCTAGCGGGAGGGACGGGGAGCTGTTTTTT.

This clone was seen a handful of times. The CDR3: CASSYATSYNEQFF. The CDR3, as DNA: TGTGCCAGCAGTTACGCAACTAGCTACAATGAGCAGTTCTTC. V and J are TRBV6-2 or TRBV6-3 and TRBJ2-1; possible D gene TRBD2, 5 bases. The CDR3 sequence is 14 residues long. Germline CDR1 reads MNHEY; CDR2 reads SVGEGT. Trimming took off 2 bases at V and 3 bases at J, with 8 bases between the two ends.

This chain connects TRBV28 to TRBJ1-5; 7 bases are a match to TRBD1. The CDR3 consists of 13 residues. CDR1 and CDR2 from the germline V gene are MDHEN and SYDVKM. With V trimmed by 6 bases and J by 1 base, 0 bases remained unmatched. Here the CDR3 reads CASRTGSNQPQHF. CDR3 sequence (DNA): TGTGCCAGCAGGACAGGGAGCAATCAGCCCCAGCATTTT.

This chain joins TRBV19 and TRBJ1-5; TRBD1 might be the D (6 bases). The length of the CDR3 is 18 residues. V was shortened by 9 bases and J by 0 bases, with 24 bases between the two germline ends. Germline V lookup: CDR1 LNHDA, CDR2 SQIVND (reference sequence). This CDR3 reads CASRTGTQGGYSNQPQHF. As DNA, the CDR3 is TGTGCCAGCAGAACCGGGACACAAGGGGGGTATAGCAATCAGCCCCAGCATTTT.

The rearrangement links TRBV18 to TRBJ2-2; D tentatively reads TRBD1 or TRBD2 (5 bases each). Trimming removed 0 bases at V and 0 bases at J, with 5 bases between. The germline gives CDR1 KGHSH, CDR2 LQKENI. The CDR3 contains 15 residues. The CDR3 region is CASSPPGANTGELFF. CDR3 nucleotides: TGTGCCAGCTCACCACCGGGGGCGAACACCGGGGAGCTGTTTTTT.

J is TRBJ1-5 and V is TRBV28, with D possibly TRBD1 on 6 matching bases. V was pared by 1 base and J by 4 bases, with 8 bases between. CDR1 is MDHEN, CDR2 SYDVKM, per germline. The CDR3 is 14 amino acids. The CDR3 region is CASSLLGGNQPQHF. The CDR3 DNA reads TGTGCCAGCAGTTTATTAGGGGGAAATCAGCCCCAGCATTTT.

The chain uses TRBV23-1 and TRBJ2-7; D is uncertain. TRBV23-1 is an ORF, and what it does is uncertain. The CDR3 spans 16 residues. The germline V and J ends were trimmed by 4 bases and 3 bases, with 19 bases remaining between them. The CDR3 region is CASSLNPEGFGYEQYF. The CDR3 nucleotides are TGCGCCAGCAGTCTAAACCCCGAAGGGTTTGGCTACGAGCAGTACTTC.

About this clone: The junction shows a germline mismatch at one end, possibly a read error. The chain carries TRBV5-6 and TRBJ2-1; TRBD2 aligns across 13 bases. The CDR3 consists of 12 residues. The germline gives CDR1 SGHDT, CDR2 YYEEEE. The CDR3 spells CASSSGLAGVVF. CDR3 sequence (DNA): TGTGCCAGCAGCTCCGGACTAGCGGGAGTGGTCTTC.

The J gene is TRBJ2-1, the V gene TRBV2; the match to TRBD2 covers 12 bases. CDR1 is SNHLY, CDR2 FYNNEI, per germline. The CDR3 runs to 14 residues. V shed 7 bases, J shed 8 bases, and the junction held 6 bases outside the gene matches. Written as DNA, the CDR3 is TGTGCCAGCACGGGAACTAGCGGGAGGTATGAGCAGTTCTTC. Its translation: CASTGTSGRYEQFF.

The chain combines TRBV9 with TRBJ2-1; D might be TRBD1 (6 bases). V lost 0 bases and J lost 13, with 20 bases in between. This CDR3 comprises 15 residues. Germline V gene lookup returns CDR1 SGDLS and CDR2 YYNGEE. The CDR3 DNA sequence: TGTGCCAGCAGCGTAGCTTCGGCTAGGGGGTCGGAACAGTTCTTC. It codes for CASSVASARGSEQFF.